These 32 T cell receptor beta chains came from one sample sequenced in a study of breast tumors, draining lymph nodes, adjacent tissues. Each CDR3 protein gets one entry after TCRdb re-called the multiplex PCR reads with MiXCR. The sample carries 70,000 to 95,000 distinct CDR3 sequences, roughly 19% recorded once. Breast cancer patients provided tissue from their axillary draining lymph nodes. Source material: axillary lymph node tissue. Receptor source: a female donor with breast cancer. Some clones in this sample may be carry-over from other donors' samples.

This clonotype was counted many times. V gene TRBV14 combines with J gene TRBJ2-7; 10 bases line up with TRBD1. The CDR3 sequence is 15 residues long. V lost 4 bases to trimming and J lost 4 bases; unmatched junction nucleotides: 7. Germline assignment: CDR1 SGHDN and CDR2 FVKESK. The CDR3 loop reads CASSRDRDRGYEQYF. The CDR3 DNA reads TGTGCCAGCAGCCGGGACCGGGACAGGGGTTACGAGCAGTACTTC.

This clonotype was detected ten times or more. In nucleotides, the CDR3 is TGTGCCAGCAGCTTGTTGGAACTAGCGGGAGATGAGCAGTTCTTC. Amino acids: CASSLLELAGDEQFF. The chain links TRBV5-5 to TRBJ2-1, with 11 bases fitting TRBD2. The CDR3 is 15 amino acids. Germline values: CDR1 SGHKS, CDR2 YYEKEE (reference sequence). The V segment lost 1 base and the J segment 8 bases; nucleotides outside the gene matches: 5.

This clonotype was detected ten times or more. V usage is TRBV11-3 and J usage is TRBJ2-1, with unresolved D. The CDR3 is 16 amino acids. Germline values: CDR1 SGHNT, CDR2 YENEEA. Trimming stripped 5 bases from V and 0 bases from J, with 14 bases between. Written as DNA, the CDR3 is TGTGCCAGCAGCCCCACCCTATCCGGCTCCTACAATGAGCAGTTCTTC. Translated: CASSPTLSGSYNEQFF.

This clonotype was found many times. The chain is built from TRBV7-2 and TRBJ2-5, with TRBD2 as a possible D gene (6 bases). Germline CDR1 SGHTA, CDR2 FQGNSA. With 5 bases removed from V and 2 bases from J, the gap between germline ends came to 9 bases. The CDR3 contains 13 residues. Written as DNA, the CDR3 is TGTGCCAGCAGCCGGGGGTTACAAGAGACCCAGTACTTC. Its protein product is CASSRGLQETQYF. The whole variable domain, filled in from reference TRBV7-2 and TRBJ2-5, reads GAGVSQSPSNKVTEKGKDVELRCDPISGHTALYWYRQSLGQGLEFLIYFQGNSAPDKSGLPSDRFSAERTGGSVSTLTIQRTQQEDSAVYLCASSRGLQETQYFGPGTRLLVL.

This chain connects TRBV12-3 or TRBV12-4 to TRBJ2-2; D is possibly TRBD2 (6 bases). The CDR3 runs 15 residues. V shed 5 bases and J shed 5 bases, with 15 bases lying between them. CDR3 in amino acids: CASSHRGLQTGELFF. DNA for the CDR3: TGTGCCAGCAGTCATCGGGGACTTCAAACCGGGGAGCTGTTTTTT.

This clonotype was recorded at least ten times. The chain uses TRBV2 and TRBJ2-7; D is possibly TRBD2 (5 bases). Trimming stripped 6 bases from V and 5 bases from J, with 11 bases between. Germline V gene data show CDR1 as SNHLY and CDR2 as FYNNEI. The CDR3 covers 12 residues. The CDR3 loop reads CASRPPGNEQYF. The CDR3 DNA reads as TGTGCCAGCAGACCCCCGGGGAACGAGCAGTACTTC.

V and J are TRBV5-1 and TRBJ2-2; TRBD1 matches at 10 bases. Germline V gives CDR1 SGHRS, CDR2 YFSETQ. The ends lost 3 bases at V and 0 bases at J; junction bases unmatched: 2. The CDR3 totals 16 residues. In DNA, the CDR3 is TGCGCCAGCAGCTACGGACAGGGGGCGAACACCGGGGAGCTGTTTTTT. Translating gives CASSYGQGANTGELFF.

This clonotype was detected many times. The J gene is TRBJ2-2, the V gene TRBV9; a possible D gene is TRBD2 (5 bases). This CDR3 is 15 amino acids long. Germline-derived CDR1 and CDR2 are SGDLS and YYNGEE. V shed 4 bases and J shed 0 bases, with 10 bases lying between them. The DNA of the CDR3 is TGTGCCAGCAGCTGGGCGGGTTCGAACACCGGGGAGCTGTTTTTT. This codes for CASSWAGSNTGELFF.

The V call is TRBV5-1, the J call TRBJ2-1; 8 bases align to TRBD2. The germline V gene has CDR1 SGHRS and CDR2 YFSETQ. The CDR3 loop spans 16 amino acids. The ends lost 0 bases at V and 5 bases at J; junction bases unmatched: 7. The CDR3 DNA follows: TGCGCCAGCAGCTTGGTTAGCGGGGCCCTGGACAATGAGCAGTTCTTC. Translation: CASSLVSGALDNEQFF.

This clonotype was counted many times. The J gene is TRBJ2-3, the V gene TRBV12-5; 9 nucleotides line up with TRBD1. Looked up from germline, CDR1 is LGHNT and CDR2 is FRNRAP. V trimming: 5 bases; J trimming: 9 bases; junction bases outside the gene matches: 3. The CDR3 is 12 amino acids. CDR3 sequence: CASGRDRETQYF. CDR3 bases: TGTGCTAGTGGTAGGGACAGGGAAACGCAGTATTTT.

This clonotype was seen at least ten times. This rearrangement joins TRBV29-1 to TRBJ2-7; no firm D call. The CDR3 contains 12 residues. With 4 bases removed from V and 4 bases from J, the gap between germline ends came to 11 bases. Germline values: CDR1 SQVTM, CDR2 ANQGSEA. The CDR3 is CSVVSDAYEQYF. The CDR3 nucleotides are TGCAGCGTTGTCTCGGACGCTTACGAGCAGTACTTC.

In its sample, this clonotype was seen many times. In DNA, the CDR3 is TGTGCCAGCAGCCAAGAGCACACCGGGGAGCTGTTTTTT. As protein: CASSQEHTGELFF. The chain uses TRBV4-2 and TRBJ2-2; no firm D call. V was trimmed by 0 bases and J by 3 bases, leaving 2 bases between them. The CDR3 runs to 13 residues. CDR1 LGHNA and CDR2 YNFKEQ come from the germline V gene.

This clonotype has ten or more counts. The gene calls are TRBV7-2 and TRBJ2-1; 9 positions agree with TRBD2. CDR1 and CDR2 (germline): SGHTA, FQGNSA. Germline trimming cut 1 base from V and 6 bases from J; bases unmatched to any gene: 13. The length of the CDR3 is 18 residues. CDR3 coding DNA: TGTGCCAGCAGCTTAGAAGAGACTGGACTAGCGAGGAGCAATGAGCAGTTCTTC. Its protein is CASSLEETGLARSNEQFF. The complete variable domain, with remaining parts taken from reference TRBV7-2 and TRBJ2-1, reads GAGVSQSPSNKVTEKGKDVELRCDPISGHTALYWYRQSLGQGLEFLIYFQGNSAPDKSGLPSDRFSAERTGGSVSTLTIQRTQQEDSAVYLCASSLEETGLARSNEQFFGPGTRLTVL.

This clonotype was found many times. The genes are TRBV4-3 and TRBJ1-5; D is unclear. Trimming removed 0 bases from V and 3 bases from J, with 9 bases in between. The CDR3 is 15 residues long. The germline CDR1 and CDR2 sequences are LGHNA and YSLEER. The CDR3 spells CASSQEKGFNQPQHF. The CDR3 DNA is TGCGCCAGCAGCCAAGAGAAAGGGTTCAATCAGCCCCAGCATTTT.

A word on this clonotype: This may arise from a read error, as a much more abundant clone is one base away. This chain connects TRBV11-2 to TRBJ2-3; 11 bases match TRBD2. This CDR3 is 18 amino acids long. Germline V CDR1 and CDR2: SGHAT, FQNNGV. V trimming: 10 bases; J trimming: 2 bases; junction bases outside the gene matches: 17. The CDR3 is CAILTRRGTSGNTDTQYF. The CDR3 DNA is TGTGCCATCCTTACAAGACGGGGGACTAGCGGAAACACAGATACGCAGTATTTT. The whole variable domain, remainder taken from reference TRBV11-2 and TRBJ2-3, is EAGVAQSPRYKIIEKRQSVAFWCNPISGHATLYWYQQILGQGPKLLIQFQNNGVVDDSQLPKDRFSAERLKGVDSTLKIQPAKLEDSAVYLCAILTRRGTSGNTDTQYFGPGTRLTVL.

There are many counts of this clonotype. Its ends do not fully match the called genes, so a read error is possible. This chain uses TRBV4-3 with TRBJ2-1, with 8 nucleotides matching TRBD1. The germline CDR1 and CDR2 sequences are LGHNA and YSLEER. The CDR3 covers 15 residues. DNA for the CDR3: TGCGCCAGCAGCAAAGACGGACAGGGCTACAATGAGCAGTTCTTC. Its translation is CASSKDGQGYNEQFF.

This clonotype was seen ten or more times. The J gene is TRBJ2-1, the V gene TRBV4-3, with 8 bases that match TRBD2. This CDR3 comprises 16 residues. Germline CDR1 LGHNA, CDR2 YSLEER. The V gene end was trimmed by 0 bases and the J gene end by 0 bases; junction bases not matched to a gene: 1. The CDR3 loop is CASSQELADSYNEQFF. Here the CDR3 DNA reads TGCGCCAGCAGCCAAGAACTAGCGGACTCCTACAATGAGCAGTTCTTC.

Ten or more counts support this clonotype. The CDR3 spells CATGPGQETQYF. The CDR3 bases are TGTGCTACCGGTCCGGGCCAAGAGACCCAGTACTTC. The V and J genes are TRBV7-7 and TRBJ2-5; D gene uncertain. CDR1 SSHAT and CDR2 FNYEAQ come from the germline V gene (reference sequence). The CDR3 has 12 amino acids.

The J gene is TRBJ1-5, the V gene TRBV6-2 or TRBV6-3; possibly TRBD1 for D (5 bases). The germline gives CDR1 MNHEY, CDR2 SVGEGT. V shed 2 bases and J shed 7 bases, with 24 bases lying between them. This CDR3 has 18 amino acids. The CDR3 sequence is CASSYPPGLETVGQPQHF. The DNA for the CDR3 is TGTGCCAGCAGTTACCCGCCGGGACTCGAGACCGTAGGGCAGCCCCAGCATTTT.

Ten or more counts support this clonotype. The rearrangement uses TRBV9 and TRBJ1-4, with a weak D call TRBD1 (5 bases). This CDR3 is 14 amino acids long. The germline V gene encodes CDR1 SGDLS and CDR2 YYNGEE. V dropped 2 bases and J dropped 5 bases, with 10 bases sitting between them. As DNA, the CDR3 is TGTGCCAGCAGCGTGTCAGGGCTAAATGAAAAACTGTTTTTT. Translation: CASSVSGLNEKLFF.

This clonotype has a count of ten or more. This chain uses TRBV2 with TRBJ2-1; 12 bases agree with TRBD2. J was trimmed by 7 bases and V by 7 bases; bases with no gene match: 14. Germline values: CDR1 SNHLY, CDR2 FYNNEI. The length of the CDR3 is 17 residues. DNA for the CDR3: TGTGCCAGCACCCGACTAGCGGGGGCCGCCGGGGGGAATGAGCAGTTCTTC. It encodes CASTRLAGAAGGNEQFF.

This clonotype was counted at least ten times. The J gene is TRBJ2-7, the V gene TRBV10-3; D perhaps matches TRBD2 (5 bases). The ends were cut back, 1 base at V and 1 base at J, with 11 bases in the middle. The CDR3 contains 15 residues. Germline values: CDR1 ENHRY, CDR2 SYGVKD. The CDR3 coding sequence is TGTGCCATCAGTGAGTGGAGCCGAGGGTCCTACGAGCAGTACTTC. Translation: CAISEWSRGSYEQYF.

This clonotype has at least ten counts. The chain employs TRBV4-1 and TRBJ2-5, with a possible D match to TRBD1 (5 bases). V lost 3 bases, J lost 5 bases, and 7 bases lay in between. The CDR3 runs 12 residues. Germline assignment: CDR1 MGHRA and CDR2 YSYEKL. CDR3 in amino acids: CASSHPGETQYF. DNA for the CDR3: TGCGCCAGCAGCCATCCAGGGGAGACCCAGTACTTC.

Note on this clonotype: A read error is possible here, since a much larger clone lies one base away. The conserved phenylalanine or tryptophan normally closing the CDR3 is absent here, so this likely arose from a read error. The rearrangement links TRBV12-5 to TRBJ2-7, with 8 bases aligning to TRBD2. The V gene end was trimmed by 5 bases and the J gene end by 3 bases; junction bases not matched to a gene: 9. CDR3 length equals 15 residues. Germline-derived CDR1 and CDR2 are LGHNT and FRNRAP. The CDR3 nucleotides read TGTGCTAGTGGTAATGTCGCGGGAGGATTCTACGAGCAGTACTCC. Its protein is CASGNVAGGFYEQYS.

Comment on this clonotype: Just one base apart from a much larger clone, this may be a read error. The chain uses TRBV12-3 or TRBV12-4 and TRBJ2-6; D not certain. Trimming took 0 bases from V and 1 from J, leaving 7 bases between them. The CDR3 spans 16 residues. The CDR3 nucleotides are TGTGCCAGCAGTTTAGCAGTGAGATCTGGGGCCAACGTCCTGACTTTC. Encoded protein: CASSLAVRSGANVLTF.

This clonotype was detected a few times. J is TRBJ1-6 and V is TRBV30; D ambiguous. The CDR3 totals 13 residues. Between the trimmed V and J ends, which lost 0 bases and 6 bases, there was a span of 6 bases. The germline gives CDR1 GTSNPN, CDR2 SVGIG (reference sequence). For the CDR3, the DNA is TGTGCCTGGAGTGTCGCGGTTAATTCACCCCTCCACTTT. It specifies CAWSVAVNSPLHF.

This clonotype was detected many times. The J gene is TRBJ2-7, the V gene TRBV12-3 or TRBV12-4; 11 bases match TRBD1. The CDR3 spans 14 residues. V shed 5 bases and J 3 bases; nucleotides not matched to a gene: 3. The chain's CDR3 is CASSAGQGVYEQYF. CDR3 coding DNA: TGTGCCAGCAGTGCGGGACAGGGGGTCTACGAGCAGTACTTC.

Notes on this clonotype: A read error may be the cause here, since a much bigger clone is one base away. The chain employs TRBV20-1 and TRBJ2-2; TRBD2 is a possible D gene (6 bases). CDR3 length: 15 amino acids. V gave up 1 base and J gave up 1 base, with 10 bases separating them. Germline V gives CDR1 DFQATT, CDR2 SNEGSKA (reference sequence). The CDR3, as DNA: TGCAGTGCTAGAGGTCTGCGGGAGAACACCGGGGAGCTGTTTTTT. It is translated as CSARGLRENTGELFF.

This chain joins TRBV12-3 or TRBV12-4 and TRBJ2-2, with unresolved D. Trimming removed 2 bases at V and 5 bases at J, with 12 bases between. This CDR3 contains 15 residues. In DNA form, the CDR3 reads TGTGCCAGCAGTTTAATAGCTACTTCAACCGGGGAGCTGTTTTTT. It yields the protein CASSLIATSTGELFF.

With respect to this clonotype: A much bigger clone sits one base away, suggesting this may be a read error. The chain is built from TRBV4-2 and TRBJ1-2; TRBD1 might be the D (6 bases). CDR3 length: 13 residues. CDR1 is LGHNA and CDR2 is YNFKEQ in the germline V gene. In DNA, the CDR3 is TGTGCCTGCAGGGGCGACAGCTACTATGGCTACACCTTC. This encodes CACRGDSYYGYTF.

Remarks on this clonotype: At one end the junction does not follow the germline gene, possibly because of a read error. The V and J genes are TRBV11-1 and TRBJ2-3; D call uncertain. CDR1 is SGHAT, CDR2 FQDESV, per germline (reference sequence). The CDR3 contains 11 residues. The CDR3 DNA follows: TGTGCCAGCAGCTTAGTGGATACGCAGTGTTTT. Protein sequence: CASSLVDTQCF.

This clonotype was counted many times. A read error may produce the germline difference seen at one junction end. CDR3 amino acids: CASSLTGGPAIF. The DNA for the CDR3 is TGTGCCAGCAGCCTAACAGGGGGCCCAGCTATCTTC. V is TRBV7-2 and J is TRBJ2-7, with TRBD1 matching 9 bases. This CDR3 has 12 amino acids. Looked up from germline, CDR1 is SGHTA and CDR2 is FQGNSA. Looking up the rest from reference TRBV7-2 and TRBJ2-7 gives the full variable domain: GAGVSQSPSNKVTEKGKDVELRCDPISGHTALYWYRQSLGQGLEFLIYFQGNSAPDKSGLPSDRFSAERTGGSVSTLTIQRTQQEDSAVYLCASSLTGGPAIFGPGTRLTVT.